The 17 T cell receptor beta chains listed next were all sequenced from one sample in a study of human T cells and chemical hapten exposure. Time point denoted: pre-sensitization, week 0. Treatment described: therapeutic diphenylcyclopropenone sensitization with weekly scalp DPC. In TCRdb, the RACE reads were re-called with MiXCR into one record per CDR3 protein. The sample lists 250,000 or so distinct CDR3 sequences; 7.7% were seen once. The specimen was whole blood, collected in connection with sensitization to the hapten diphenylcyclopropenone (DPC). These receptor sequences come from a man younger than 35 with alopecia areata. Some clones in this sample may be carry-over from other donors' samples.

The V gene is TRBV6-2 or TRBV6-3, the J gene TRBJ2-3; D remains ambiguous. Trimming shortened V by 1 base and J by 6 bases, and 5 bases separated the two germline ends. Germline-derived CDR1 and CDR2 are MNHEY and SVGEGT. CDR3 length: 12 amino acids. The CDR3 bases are TGTGCCAGCAGTTACTTAATGGATACGCAGTATTTT. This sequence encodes CASSYLMDTQYF.

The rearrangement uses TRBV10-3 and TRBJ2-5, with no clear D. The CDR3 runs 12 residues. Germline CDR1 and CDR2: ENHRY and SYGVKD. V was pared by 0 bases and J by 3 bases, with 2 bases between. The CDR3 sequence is CAISESEETQYF. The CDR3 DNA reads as TGTGCCATCAGTGAGTCTGAAGAGACCCAGTACTTC.

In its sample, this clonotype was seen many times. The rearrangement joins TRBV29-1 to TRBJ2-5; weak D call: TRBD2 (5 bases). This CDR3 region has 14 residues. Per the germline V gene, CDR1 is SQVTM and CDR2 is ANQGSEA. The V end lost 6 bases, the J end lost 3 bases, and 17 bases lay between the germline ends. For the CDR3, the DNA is TGCAGCGTGCGAACCGGGATCCAGGAAGAGACCCAGTACTTC. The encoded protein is CSVRTGIQEETQYF.

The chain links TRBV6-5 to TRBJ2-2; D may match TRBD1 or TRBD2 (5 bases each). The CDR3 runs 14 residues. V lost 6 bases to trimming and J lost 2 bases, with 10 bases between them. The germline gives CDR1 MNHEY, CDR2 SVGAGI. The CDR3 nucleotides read TGTGCCAGCAGACGGGACCGCAACACCGGGGAGCTGTTTTTT. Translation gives CASRRDRNTGELFF.

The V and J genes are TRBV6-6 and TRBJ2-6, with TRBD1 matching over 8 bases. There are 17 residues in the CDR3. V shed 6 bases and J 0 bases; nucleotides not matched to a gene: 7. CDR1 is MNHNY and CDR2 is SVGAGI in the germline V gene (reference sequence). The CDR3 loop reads CASSWTGKTSGANVLTF. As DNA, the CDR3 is TGTGCCAGCAGCTGGACAGGGAAGACCTCTGGGGCCAACGTCCTGACTTTC.

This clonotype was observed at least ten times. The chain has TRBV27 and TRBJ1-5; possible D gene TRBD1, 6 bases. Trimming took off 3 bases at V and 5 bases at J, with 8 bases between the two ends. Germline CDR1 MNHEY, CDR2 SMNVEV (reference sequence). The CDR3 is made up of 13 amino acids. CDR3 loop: CASSLGAHQPQHF. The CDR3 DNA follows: TGTGCCAGCAGTTTGGGGGCCCATCAGCCCCAGCATTTT.

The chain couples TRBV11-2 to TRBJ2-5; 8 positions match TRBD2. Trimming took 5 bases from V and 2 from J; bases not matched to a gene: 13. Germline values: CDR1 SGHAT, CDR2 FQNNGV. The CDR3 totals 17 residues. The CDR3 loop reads CASSRWSGGVSQETQYF. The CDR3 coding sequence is TGTGCCAGCAGCCGCTGGAGCGGGGGCGTAAGTCAAGAGACCCAGTACTTC. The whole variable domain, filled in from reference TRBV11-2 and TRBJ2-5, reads EAGVAQSPRYKIIEKRQSVAFWCNPISGHATLYWYQQILGQGPKLLIQFQNNGVVDDSQLPKDRFSAERLKGVDSTLKIQPAKLEDSAVYLCASSRWSGGVSQETQYFGPGTRLLVL.

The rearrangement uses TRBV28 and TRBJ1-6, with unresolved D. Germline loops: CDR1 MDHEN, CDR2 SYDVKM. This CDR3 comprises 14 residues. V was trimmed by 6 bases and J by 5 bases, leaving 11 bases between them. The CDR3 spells CASSLRTDNSPLHF. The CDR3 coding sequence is TGTGCCAGCAGCCTTCGGACGGATAATTCACCCCTCCACTTT.

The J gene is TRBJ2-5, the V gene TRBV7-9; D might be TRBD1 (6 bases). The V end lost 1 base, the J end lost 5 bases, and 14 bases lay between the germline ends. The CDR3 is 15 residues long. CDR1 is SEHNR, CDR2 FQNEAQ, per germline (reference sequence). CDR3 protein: CASSLGDNVMETQYF. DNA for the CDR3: TGTGCCAGCAGCTTAGGGGACAACGTGATGGAGACCCAGTACTTC.

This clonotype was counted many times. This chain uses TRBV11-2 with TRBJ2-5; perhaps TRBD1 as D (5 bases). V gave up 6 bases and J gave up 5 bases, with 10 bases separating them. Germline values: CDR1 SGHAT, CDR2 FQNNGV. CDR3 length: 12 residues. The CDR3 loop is CASRPAGETQYF. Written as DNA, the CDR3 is TGTGCCAGCAGACCTGCAGGGGAGACCCAGTACTTC. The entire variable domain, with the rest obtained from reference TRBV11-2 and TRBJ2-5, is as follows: EAGVAQSPRYKIIEKRQSVAFWCNPISGHATLYWYQQILGQGPKLLIQFQNNGVVDDSQLPKDRFSAERLKGVDSTLKIQPAKLEDSAVYLCASRPAGETQYFGPGTRLLVL.

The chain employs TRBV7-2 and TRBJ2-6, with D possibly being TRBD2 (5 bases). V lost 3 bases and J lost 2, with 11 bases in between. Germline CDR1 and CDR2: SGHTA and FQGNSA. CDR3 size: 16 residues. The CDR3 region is CASSFPPSPGANVLTF. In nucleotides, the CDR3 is TGTGCCAGCAGCTTCCCCCCTAGCCCTGGGGCCAACGTCCTGACTTTC.

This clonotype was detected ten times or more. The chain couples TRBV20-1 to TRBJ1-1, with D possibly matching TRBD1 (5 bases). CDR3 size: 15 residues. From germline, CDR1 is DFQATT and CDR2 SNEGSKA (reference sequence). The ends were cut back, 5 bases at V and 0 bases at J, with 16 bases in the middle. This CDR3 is CSAPLGAFMNTEAFF. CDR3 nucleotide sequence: TGCAGTGCTCCCCTCGGGGCATTTATGAACACTGAAGCTTTCTTT.

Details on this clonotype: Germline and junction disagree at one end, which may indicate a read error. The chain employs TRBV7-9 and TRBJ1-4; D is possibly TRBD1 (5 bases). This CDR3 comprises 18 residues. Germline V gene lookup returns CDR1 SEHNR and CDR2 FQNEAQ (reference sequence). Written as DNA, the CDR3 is TGTGCCAGCCGCTTACCCACACCACGCAGGGCCACTAATGAAAAACTGTTTTTT. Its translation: CASRLPTPRRATNEKLFF. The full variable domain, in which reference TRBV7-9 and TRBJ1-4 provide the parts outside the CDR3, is DTGVSQNPRHKITKRGQNVTFRCDPISEHNRLYWYRQTLGQGPEFLTYFQNEAQLEKSRLLSDRFSAERPKGSFSTLEIQRTEQGDSAMYLCASRLPTPRRATNEKLFFGSGTQLSVL.

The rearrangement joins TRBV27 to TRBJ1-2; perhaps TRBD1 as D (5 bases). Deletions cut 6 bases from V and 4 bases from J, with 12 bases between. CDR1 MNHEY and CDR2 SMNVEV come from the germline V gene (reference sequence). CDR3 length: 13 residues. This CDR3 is CASRVTGGYGYTF. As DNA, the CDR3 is TGTGCCAGCAGAGTTACAGGTGGCTATGGCTACACCTTC.

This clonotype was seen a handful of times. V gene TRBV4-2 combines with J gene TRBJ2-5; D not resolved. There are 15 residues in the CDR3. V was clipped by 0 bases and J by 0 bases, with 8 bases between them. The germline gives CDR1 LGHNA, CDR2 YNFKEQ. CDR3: CASSQENSHQETQYF. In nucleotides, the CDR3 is TGTGCCAGCAGCCAAGAAAACAGCCACCAAGAGACCCAGTACTTC.

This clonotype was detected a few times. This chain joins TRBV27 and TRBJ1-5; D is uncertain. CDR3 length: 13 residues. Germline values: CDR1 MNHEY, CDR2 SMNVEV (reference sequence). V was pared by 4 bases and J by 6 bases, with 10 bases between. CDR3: CASSSRAFQPQHF. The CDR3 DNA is TGTGCCAGCAGTTCTAGAGCCTTTCAGCCCCAGCATTTT.

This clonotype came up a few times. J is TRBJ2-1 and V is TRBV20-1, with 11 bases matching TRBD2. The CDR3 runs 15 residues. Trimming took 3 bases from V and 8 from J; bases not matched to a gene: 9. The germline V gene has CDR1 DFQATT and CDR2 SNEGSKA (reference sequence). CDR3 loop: CSARATSGVGHEQFF. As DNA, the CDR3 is TGCAGTGCTAGGGCGACTAGCGGGGTTGGTCATGAGCAGTTCTTC.